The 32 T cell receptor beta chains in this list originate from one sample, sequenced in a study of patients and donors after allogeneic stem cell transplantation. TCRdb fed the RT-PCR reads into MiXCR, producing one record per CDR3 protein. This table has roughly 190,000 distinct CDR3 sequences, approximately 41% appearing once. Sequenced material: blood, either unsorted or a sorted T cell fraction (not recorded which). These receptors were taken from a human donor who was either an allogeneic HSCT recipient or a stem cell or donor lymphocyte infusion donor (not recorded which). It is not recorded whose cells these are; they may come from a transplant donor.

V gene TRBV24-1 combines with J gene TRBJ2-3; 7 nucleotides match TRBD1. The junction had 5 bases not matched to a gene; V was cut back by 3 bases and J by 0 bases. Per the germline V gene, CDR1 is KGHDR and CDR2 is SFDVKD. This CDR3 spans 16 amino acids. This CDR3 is CATSDRDSRSTDTQYF. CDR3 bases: TGTGCCACCAGTGATCGGGACAGCCGGAGCACAGATACGCAGTATTTT.

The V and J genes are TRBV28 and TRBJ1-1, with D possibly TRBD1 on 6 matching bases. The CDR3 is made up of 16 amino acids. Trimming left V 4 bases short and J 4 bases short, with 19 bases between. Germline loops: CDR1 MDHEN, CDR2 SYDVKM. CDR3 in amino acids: CASSSSNRVVGTEAFF. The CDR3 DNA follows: TGTGCCAGCAGTTCATCTAACAGGGTGGTGGGCACTGAAGCTTTCTTT.

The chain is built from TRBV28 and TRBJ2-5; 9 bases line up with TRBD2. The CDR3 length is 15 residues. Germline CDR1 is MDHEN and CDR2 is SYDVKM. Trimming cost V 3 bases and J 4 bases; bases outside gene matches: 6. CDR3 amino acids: CASSLAGGLGETQYF. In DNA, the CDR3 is TGTGCCAGCAGTTTGGCGGGAGGGCTGGGAGAGACCCAGTACTTC.

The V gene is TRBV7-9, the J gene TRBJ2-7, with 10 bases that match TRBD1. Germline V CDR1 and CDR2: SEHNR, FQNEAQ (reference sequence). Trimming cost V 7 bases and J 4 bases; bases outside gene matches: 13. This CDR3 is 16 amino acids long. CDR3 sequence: CASTSLRGDRGYEQYF. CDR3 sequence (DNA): TGTGCCAGCACCTCCCTTAGGGGGGACAGGGGATACGAGCAGTACTTC. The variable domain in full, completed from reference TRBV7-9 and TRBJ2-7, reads DTGVSQNPRHKITKRGQNVTFRCDPISEHNRLYWYRQTLGQGPEFLTYFQNEAQLEKSRLLSDRFSAERPKGSFSTLEIQRTEQGDSAMYLCASTSLRGDRGYEQYFGPGTRLTVT.

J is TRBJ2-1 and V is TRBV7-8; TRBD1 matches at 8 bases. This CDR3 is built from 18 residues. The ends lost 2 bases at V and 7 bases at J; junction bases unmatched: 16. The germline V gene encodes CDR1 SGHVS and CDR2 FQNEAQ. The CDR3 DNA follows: TGTGCCAGCAGCTTAACCTTCTGGAACAGGGGGGTAAGGAATGAGCAGTTCTTC. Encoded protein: CASSLTFWNRGVRNEQFF.

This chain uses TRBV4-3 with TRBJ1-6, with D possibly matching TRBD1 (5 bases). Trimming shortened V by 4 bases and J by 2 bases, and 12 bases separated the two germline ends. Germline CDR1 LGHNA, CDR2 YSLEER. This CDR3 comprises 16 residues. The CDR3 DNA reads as TGCGCCAGCAGCCCTGGCGGGGGGACCTATAATTCACCCCTCCACTTT. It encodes CASSPGGGTYNSPLHF.

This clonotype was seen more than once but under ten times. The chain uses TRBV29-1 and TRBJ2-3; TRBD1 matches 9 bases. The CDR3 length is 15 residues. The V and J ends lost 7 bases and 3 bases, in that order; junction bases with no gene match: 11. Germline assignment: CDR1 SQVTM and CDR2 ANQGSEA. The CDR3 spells CSARSGTGRTDTQYF. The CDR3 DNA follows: TGCAGCGCAAGATCCGGGACAGGGAGGACAGATACGCAGTATTTT.

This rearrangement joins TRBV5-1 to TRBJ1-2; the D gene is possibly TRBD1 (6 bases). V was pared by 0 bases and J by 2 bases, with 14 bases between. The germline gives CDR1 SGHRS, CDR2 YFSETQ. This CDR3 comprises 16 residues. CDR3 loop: CASSLAGDNINYGYTF. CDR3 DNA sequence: TGCGCCAGCAGCTTGGCCGGGGACAACATAAACTATGGCTACACCTTC.

The CDR3 is CASSLVRLAGVSRGDTQYF. As DNA, the CDR3 is TGTGCCAGCAGCTTAGTGAGACTAGCGGGAGTCAGTAGAGGAGATACGCAGTATTTT. The V gene is TRBV7-8, the J gene TRBJ2-3; 12 bases match TRBD2. CDR1 is SGHVS, CDR2 FQNEAQ, per germline. The CDR3 length is 19 residues. V lost 1 base, J lost 5 bases, and 13 bases stayed unmatched.

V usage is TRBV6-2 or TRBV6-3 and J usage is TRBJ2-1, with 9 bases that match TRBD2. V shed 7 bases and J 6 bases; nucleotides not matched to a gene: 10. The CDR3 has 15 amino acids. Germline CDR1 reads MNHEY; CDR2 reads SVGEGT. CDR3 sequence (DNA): TGTGCCAGCAACCAGGGACTAGCCAGCGGCAATGAGCAGTTCTTC. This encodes CASNQGLASGNEQFF.

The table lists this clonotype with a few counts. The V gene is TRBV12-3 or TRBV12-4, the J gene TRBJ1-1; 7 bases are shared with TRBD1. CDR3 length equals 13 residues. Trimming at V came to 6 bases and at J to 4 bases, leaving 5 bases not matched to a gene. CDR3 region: CASRNTGVTEAFF. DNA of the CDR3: TGTGCCAGCAGGAATACAGGGGTCACTGAAGCTTTCTTT.

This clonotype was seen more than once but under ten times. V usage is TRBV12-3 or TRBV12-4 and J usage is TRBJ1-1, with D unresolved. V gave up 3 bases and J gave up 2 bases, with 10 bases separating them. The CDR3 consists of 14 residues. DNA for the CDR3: TGTGCCAGCAGTTTTTACGGATACAACACTGAAGCTTTCTTT. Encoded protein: CASSFYGYNTEAFF.

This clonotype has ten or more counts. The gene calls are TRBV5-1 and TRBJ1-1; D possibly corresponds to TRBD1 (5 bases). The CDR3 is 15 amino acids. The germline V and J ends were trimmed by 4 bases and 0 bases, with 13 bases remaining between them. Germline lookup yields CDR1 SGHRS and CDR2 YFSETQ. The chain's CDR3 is CASSRDGLMNTEAFF. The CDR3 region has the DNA TGCGCCAGCAGCCGGGACGGACTCATGAACACTGAAGCTTTCTTT.

CDR3 sequence reads: CASSFGAVATNEKLFF. Here the CDR3 DNA reads TGTGCCAGCAGCTTTGGGGCAGTTGCAACTAATGAAAAACTGTTTTTT. This chain connects TRBV6-2 or TRBV6-3 to TRBJ1-4; maybe TRBD1 (5 bases). Per the germline V gene, CDR1 is MNHEY and CDR2 is SVGEGT. The ends were cut back, 6 bases at V and 0 bases at J, with 14 bases in the middle. CDR3 length: 16 residues.

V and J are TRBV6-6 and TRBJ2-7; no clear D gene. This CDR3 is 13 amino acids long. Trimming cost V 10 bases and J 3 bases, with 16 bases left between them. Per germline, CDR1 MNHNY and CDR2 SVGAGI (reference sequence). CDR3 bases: TGTGCCACAAGAATAGGGAACCTCTACGAGCAGTACTTC. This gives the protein CATRIGNLYEQYF.

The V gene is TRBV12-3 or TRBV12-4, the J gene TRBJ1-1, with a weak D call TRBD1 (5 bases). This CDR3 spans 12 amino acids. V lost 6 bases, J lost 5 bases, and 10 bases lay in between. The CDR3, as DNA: TGTGCCAGCAGCACTCGACAGACTGAAGCTTTCTTT. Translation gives CASSTRQTEAFF.

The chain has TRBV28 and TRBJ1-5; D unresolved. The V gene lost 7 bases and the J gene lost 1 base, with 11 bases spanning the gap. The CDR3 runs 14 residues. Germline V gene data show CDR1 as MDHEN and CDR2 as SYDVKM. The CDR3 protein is CASNEGGSNQPQHF. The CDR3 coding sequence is TGTGCCAGCAATGAGGGTGGGAGCAATCAGCCCCAGCATTTT.

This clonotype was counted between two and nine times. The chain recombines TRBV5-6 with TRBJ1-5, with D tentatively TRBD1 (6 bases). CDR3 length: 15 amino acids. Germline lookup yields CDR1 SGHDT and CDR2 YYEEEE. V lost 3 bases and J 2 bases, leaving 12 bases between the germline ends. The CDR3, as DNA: TGTGCCAGCAGCTCCAGGGGAGTGGGCAATCAGCCCCAGCATTTT. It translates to CASSSRGVGNQPQHF.

CDR3 region: CASSGTPGNEKLFF. For the CDR3, the DNA is TGTGCCAGTAGCGGGACTCCGGGAAATGAAAAACTGTTTTTT. The chain recombines TRBV19 with TRBJ1-4; TRBD1 might be the D (5 bases). CDR1 is LNHDA and CDR2 is SQIVND in the germline V gene (reference sequence). The ends were cut back, 6 bases at V and 5 bases at J, with 13 bases in the middle. The length of the CDR3 is 14 residues. Variable domain in full (rest from reference TRBV19 and TRBJ1-4): DGGITQSPKYLFRKEGQNVTLSCEQNLNHDAMYWYRQDPGQGLRLIYYSQIVNDFQKGDIAEGYSVSREKKESFPLTVTSAQKNPTAFYLCASSGTPGNEKLFFGSGTQLSVL.

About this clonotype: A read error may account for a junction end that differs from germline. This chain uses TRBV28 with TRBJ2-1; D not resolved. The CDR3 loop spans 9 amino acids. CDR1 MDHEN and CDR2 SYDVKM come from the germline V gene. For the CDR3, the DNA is TGTGCCAGCAGTACACGGGCCTACTTC. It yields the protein CASSTRAYF.

The CDR3 reads CASSQETLINYGYTF. In nucleotides, the CDR3 is TGCGCCAGCAGCCAAGAGACATTAATTAACTATGGCTACACCTTC. V is TRBV4-3 and J is TRBJ1-2; D is ambiguous. Germline CDR1 LGHNA, CDR2 YSLEER. V shed 0 bases and J shed 1 base, with 9 bases lying between them. CDR3 length: 15 residues.

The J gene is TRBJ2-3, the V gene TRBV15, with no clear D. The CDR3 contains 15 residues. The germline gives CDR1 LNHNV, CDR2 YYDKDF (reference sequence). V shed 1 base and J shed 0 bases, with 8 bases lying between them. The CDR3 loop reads CATSRVGLSTDTQYF. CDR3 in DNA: TGTGCCACCAGCAGAGTGGGCCTTAGCACAGATACGCAGTATTTT.

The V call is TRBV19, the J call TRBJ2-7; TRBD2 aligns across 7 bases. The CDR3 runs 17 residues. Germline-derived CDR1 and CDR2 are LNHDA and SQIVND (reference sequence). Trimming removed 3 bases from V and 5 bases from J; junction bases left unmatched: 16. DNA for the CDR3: TGTGCCAGTAGTATCGATGTGAGCGAGACTAGCCTCCACGAGCAGTACTTC. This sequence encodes CASSIDVSETSLHEQYF.

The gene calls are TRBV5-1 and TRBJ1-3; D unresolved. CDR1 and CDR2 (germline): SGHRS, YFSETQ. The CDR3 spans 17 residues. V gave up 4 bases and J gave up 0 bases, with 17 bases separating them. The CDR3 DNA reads TGCGCCAGCAGCACGAAGGGTGCGGACCTCTCTGGAAACACCATATATTTT. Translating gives CASSTKGADLSGNTIYF.

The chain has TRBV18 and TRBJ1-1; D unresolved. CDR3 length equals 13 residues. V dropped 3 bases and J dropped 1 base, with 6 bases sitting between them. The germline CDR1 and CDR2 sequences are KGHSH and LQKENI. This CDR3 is CASSPPGNTEAFF. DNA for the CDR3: TGTGCCAGCTCACCGCCGGGGAACACTGAAGCTTTCTTT.

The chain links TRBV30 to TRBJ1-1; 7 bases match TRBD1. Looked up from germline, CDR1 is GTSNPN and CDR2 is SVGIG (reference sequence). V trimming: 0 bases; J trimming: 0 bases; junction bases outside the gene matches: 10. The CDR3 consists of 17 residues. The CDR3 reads CAWSVLSNRGLNTEAFF. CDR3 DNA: TGTGCCTGGAGTGTACTTTCAAACAGGGGATTGAACACTGAAGCTTTCTTT.

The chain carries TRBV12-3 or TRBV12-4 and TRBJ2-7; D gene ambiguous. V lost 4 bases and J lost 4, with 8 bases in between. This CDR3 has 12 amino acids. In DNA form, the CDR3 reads TGTGCCAGCAGTTCCTCAGGTTACGAGCAGTACTTC. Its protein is CASSSSGYEQYF.

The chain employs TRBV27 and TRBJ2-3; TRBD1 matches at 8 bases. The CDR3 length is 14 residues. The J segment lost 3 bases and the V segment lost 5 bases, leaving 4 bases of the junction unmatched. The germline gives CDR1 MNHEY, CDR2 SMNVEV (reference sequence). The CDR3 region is CASSGGQGTDTQYF. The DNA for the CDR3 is TGTGCCAGCAGTGGTGGACAGGGAACAGATACGCAGTATTTT.

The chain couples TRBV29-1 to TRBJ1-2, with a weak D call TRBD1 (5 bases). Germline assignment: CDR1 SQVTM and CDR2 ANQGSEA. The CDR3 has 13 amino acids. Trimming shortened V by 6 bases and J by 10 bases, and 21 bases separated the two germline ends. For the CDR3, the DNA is TGCAGCGTGAGGGGCAGGGTAGCCAACCCCTACACCTTC. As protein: CSVRGRVANPYTF.

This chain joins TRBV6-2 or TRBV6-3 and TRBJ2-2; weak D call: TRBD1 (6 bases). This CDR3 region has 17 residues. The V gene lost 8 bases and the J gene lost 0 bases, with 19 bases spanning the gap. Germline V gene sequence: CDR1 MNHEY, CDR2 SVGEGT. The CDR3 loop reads CASDEGQHFANTGELFF. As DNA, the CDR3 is TGTGCCAGCGACGAAGGACAGCACTTCGCGAACACCGGGGAGCTGTTTTTT.

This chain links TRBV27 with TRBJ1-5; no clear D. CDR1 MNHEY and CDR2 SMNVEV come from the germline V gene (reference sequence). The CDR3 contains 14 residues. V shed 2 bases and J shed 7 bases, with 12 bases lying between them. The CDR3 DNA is TGTGCCAGCAGTTTAGGACGGGAGGGCCAGCCCCAGCATTTT. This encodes CASSLGREGQPQHF.

CDR3: CASSVGTSGSRAKNIQYF. In nucleotides, the CDR3 is TGTGCCAGCAGCGTAGGGACTAGCGGGAGTCGGGCCAAAAACATTCAGTACTTC. J is TRBJ2-4 and V is TRBV7-6; 14 bases agree with TRBD2. Trimming removed 5 bases from V and 1 base from J; junction bases left unmatched: 7. Germline CDR1 reads SGHVS; CDR2 reads FNYEAQ. There are 18 residues in the CDR3. Using reference TRBV7-6 and TRBJ2-4 for the parts outside the CDR3, the full variable domain is GAGVSQSPRYKVTKRGQDVALRCDPISGHVSLYWYRQALGQGPEFLTYFNYEAQQDKSGLPNDRFSAERPEGSISTLTIQRTEQRDSAMYRCASSVGTSGSRAKNIQYFGAGTRLSVL.